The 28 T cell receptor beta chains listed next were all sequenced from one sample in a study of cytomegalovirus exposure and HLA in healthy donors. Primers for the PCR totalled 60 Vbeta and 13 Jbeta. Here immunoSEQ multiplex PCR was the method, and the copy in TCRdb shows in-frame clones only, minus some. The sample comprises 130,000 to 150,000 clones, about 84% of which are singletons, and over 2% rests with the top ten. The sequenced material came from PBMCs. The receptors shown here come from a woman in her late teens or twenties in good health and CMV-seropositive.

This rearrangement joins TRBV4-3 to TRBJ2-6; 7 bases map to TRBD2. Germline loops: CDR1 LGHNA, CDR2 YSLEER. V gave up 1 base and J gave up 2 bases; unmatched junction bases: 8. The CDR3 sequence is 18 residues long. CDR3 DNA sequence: TGCGCCAGCAGCCAAGTTGCGGGAGAGGGAGCTGGGGCCAACGTCCTGACTTTC. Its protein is CASSQVAGEGAGANVLTF.

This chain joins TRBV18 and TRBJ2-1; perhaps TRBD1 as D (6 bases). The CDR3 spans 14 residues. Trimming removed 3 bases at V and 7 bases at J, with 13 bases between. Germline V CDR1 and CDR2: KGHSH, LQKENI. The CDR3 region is CASSPASRGNEQFF. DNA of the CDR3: TGTGCCAGCTCACCCGCCAGCAGGGGAAATGAGCAGTTCTTC.

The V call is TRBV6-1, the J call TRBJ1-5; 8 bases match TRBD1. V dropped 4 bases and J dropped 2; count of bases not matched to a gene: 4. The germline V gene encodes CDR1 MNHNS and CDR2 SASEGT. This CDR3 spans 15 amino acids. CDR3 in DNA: TGTGCCAGCAGTGGGACAGGGATAGGCAATCAGCCCCAGCATTTT. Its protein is CASSGTGIGNQPQHF.

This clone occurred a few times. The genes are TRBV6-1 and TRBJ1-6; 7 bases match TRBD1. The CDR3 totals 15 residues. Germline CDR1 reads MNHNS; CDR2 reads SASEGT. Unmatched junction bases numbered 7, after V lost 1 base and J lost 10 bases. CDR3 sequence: CASSEGTGTGSPLHF. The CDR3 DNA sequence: TGTGCCAGCAGTGAAGGGACAGGCACGGGGTCACCCCTCCACTTT.

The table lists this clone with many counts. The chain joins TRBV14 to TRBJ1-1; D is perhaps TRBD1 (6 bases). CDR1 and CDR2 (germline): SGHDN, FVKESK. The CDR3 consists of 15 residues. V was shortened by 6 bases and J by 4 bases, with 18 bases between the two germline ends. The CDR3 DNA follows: TGTGCCAGCAGTCTAATGGGGGCGCTGGCCACTGAAGCTTTCTTT. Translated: CASSLMGALATEAFF.

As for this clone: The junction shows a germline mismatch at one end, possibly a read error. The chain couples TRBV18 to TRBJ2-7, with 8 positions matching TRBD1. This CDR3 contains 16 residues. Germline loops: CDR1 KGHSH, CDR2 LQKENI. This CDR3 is CASSPVQGALAYEQCF. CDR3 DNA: TGTGCCAGCTCACCCGTCCAGGGGGCTCTAGCCTACGAGCAGTGCTTC. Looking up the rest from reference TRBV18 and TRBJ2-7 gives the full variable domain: NAGVMQNPRHLVRRRGQEARLRCSPMKGHSHVYWYRQLPEEGLKFMVYLQKENIIDESGMPKERFSAEFPKEGPSILRIQQVVRGDSAAYFCASSPVQGALAYEQCFGPGTRLTVT.

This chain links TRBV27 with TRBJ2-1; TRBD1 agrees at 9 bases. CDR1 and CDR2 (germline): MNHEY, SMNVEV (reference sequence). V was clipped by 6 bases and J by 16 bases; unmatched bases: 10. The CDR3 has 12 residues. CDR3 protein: CASRGQGWSEFF. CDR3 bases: TGTGCCAGCAGGGGACAGGGTTGGAGCGAATTCTTC.

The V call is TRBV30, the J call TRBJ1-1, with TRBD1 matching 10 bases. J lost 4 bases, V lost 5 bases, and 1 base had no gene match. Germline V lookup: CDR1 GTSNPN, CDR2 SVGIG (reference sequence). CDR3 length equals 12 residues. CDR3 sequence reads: CAWGDRGTEAFF. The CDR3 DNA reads TGTGCCTGGGGGGACAGGGGCACTGAAGCTTTCTTT.

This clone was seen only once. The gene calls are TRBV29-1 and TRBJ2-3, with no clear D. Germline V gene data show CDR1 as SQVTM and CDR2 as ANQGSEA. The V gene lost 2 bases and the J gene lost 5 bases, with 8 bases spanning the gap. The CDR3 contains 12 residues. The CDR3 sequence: CSVELVKDTQYF. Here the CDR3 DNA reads TGCAGCGTTGAACTAGTAAAAGATACGCAGTATTTT.

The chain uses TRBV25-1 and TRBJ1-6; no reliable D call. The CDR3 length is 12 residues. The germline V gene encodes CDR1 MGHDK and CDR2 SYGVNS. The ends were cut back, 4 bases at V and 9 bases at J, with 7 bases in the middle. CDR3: CASSVGGSPLHF. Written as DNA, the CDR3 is TGTGCCAGCAGTGTAGGAGGTTCACCCCTCCACTTT.

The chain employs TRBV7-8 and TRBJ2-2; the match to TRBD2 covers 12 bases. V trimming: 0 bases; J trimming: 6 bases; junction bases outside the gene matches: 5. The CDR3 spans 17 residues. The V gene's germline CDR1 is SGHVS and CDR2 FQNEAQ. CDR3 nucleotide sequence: TGTGCCAGCAGCTTAGCGTCTAGCGGGGGGGCGGCCGGGGAGCTGTTTTTT. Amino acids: CASSLASSGGAAGELFF. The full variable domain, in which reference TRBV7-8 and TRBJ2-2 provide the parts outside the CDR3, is GAGVSQSPRYKVAKRGQDVALRCDPISGHVSLFWYQQALGQGPEFLTYFQNEAQLDKSGLPSDRFFAERPEGSVSTLKIQRTQQEDSAVYLCASSLASSGGAAGELFFGEGSRLTVL.

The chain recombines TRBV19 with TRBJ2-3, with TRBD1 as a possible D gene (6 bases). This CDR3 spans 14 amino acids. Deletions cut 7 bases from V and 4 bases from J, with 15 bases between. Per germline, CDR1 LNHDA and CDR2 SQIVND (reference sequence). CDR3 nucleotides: TGTGCCAGTAACTTTATGGGGGCTGCAGATACGCAGTATTTT. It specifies CASNFMGAADTQYF.

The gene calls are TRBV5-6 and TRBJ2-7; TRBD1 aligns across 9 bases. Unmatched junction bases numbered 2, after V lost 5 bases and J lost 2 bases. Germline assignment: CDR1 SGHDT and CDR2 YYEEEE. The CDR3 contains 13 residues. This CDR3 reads CASRGQGTYEQYF. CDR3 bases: TGTGCCAGCAGGGGACAGGGAACCTACGAGCAGTACTTC.

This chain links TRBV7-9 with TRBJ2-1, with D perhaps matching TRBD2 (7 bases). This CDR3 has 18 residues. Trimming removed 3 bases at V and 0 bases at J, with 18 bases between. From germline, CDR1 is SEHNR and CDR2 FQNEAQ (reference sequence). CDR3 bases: TGTGCCAGCAGCTTCACTCCTAGGGGGGGGAGCTCCTACAATGAGCAGTTCTTC. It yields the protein CASSFTPRGGSSYNEQFF.

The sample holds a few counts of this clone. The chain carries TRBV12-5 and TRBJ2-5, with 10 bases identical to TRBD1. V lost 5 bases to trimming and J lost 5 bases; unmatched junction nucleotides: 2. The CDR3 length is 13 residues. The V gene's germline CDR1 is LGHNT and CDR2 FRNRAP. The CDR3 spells CASGGQGVETQYF. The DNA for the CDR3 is TGTGCTAGTGGTGGACAGGGGGTGGAGACCCAGTACTTC.

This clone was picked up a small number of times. As DNA, the CDR3 is TGTGCCAGCAGCCCGGGACAGGGGGCGGGTAGGACTGAAGCTTTCTTT. Its translation: CASSPGQGAGRTEAFF. The chain is built from TRBV27 and TRBJ1-1; 12 bases line up with TRBD1. Per germline, CDR1 MNHEY and CDR2 SMNVEV (reference sequence). There are 16 residues in the CDR3. V gave up 6 bases and J gave up 5 bases; unmatched junction bases: 10.

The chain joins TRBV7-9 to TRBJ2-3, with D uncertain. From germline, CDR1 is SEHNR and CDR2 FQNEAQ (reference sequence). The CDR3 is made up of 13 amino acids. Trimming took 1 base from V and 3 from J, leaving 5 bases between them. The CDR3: CASSLEQTDTQYF. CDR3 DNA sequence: TGTGCCAGCAGCTTAGAACAAACAGATACGCAGTATTTT.

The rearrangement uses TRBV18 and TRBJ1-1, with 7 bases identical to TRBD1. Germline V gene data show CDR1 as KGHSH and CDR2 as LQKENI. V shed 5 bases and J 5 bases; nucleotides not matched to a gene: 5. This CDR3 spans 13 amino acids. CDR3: CASSYDRETEAFF. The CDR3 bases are TGTGCCAGCTCATACGACAGGGAGACTGAAGCTTTCTTT.

In nucleotides, the CDR3 is TGTGCCAGCAGTCCGGGACTAGCCTCAGATACGCAGTATTTT. Encoded protein: CASSPGLASDTQYF. The V gene is TRBV28, the J gene TRBJ2-3; TRBD2 matches at 9 bases. The ends lost 5 bases at V and 4 bases at J; junction bases unmatched: 4. CDR1 is MDHEN, CDR2 SYDVKM, per germline. The CDR3 covers 14 residues.

The CDR3 coding sequence is TGTGCCAGCAGCTTGTCGGGACAAATCTACGAGCAGTACTTC. As protein: CASSLSGQIYEQYF. The rearrangement uses TRBV5-6 and TRBJ2-7; D is perhaps TRBD1 (6 bases). The germline gives CDR1 SGHDT, CDR2 YYEEEE. This CDR3 has 14 residues. With 1 base removed from V and 3 bases from J, the gap between germline ends came to 11 bases.

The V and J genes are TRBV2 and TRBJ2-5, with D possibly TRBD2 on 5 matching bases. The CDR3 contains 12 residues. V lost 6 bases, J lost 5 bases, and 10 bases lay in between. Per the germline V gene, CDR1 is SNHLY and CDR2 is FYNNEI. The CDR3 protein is CASRESGETQYF. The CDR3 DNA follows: TGTGCCAGCAGAGAATCGGGGGAGACCCAGTACTTC.

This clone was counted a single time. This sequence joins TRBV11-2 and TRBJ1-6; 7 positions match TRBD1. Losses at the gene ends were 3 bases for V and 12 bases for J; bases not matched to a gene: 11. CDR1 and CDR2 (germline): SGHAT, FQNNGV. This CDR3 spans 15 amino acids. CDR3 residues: CASSFRATGFIPLHF. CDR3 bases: TGTGCCAGCAGCTTCCGGGCGACAGGGTTTATACCCCTCCACTTT.

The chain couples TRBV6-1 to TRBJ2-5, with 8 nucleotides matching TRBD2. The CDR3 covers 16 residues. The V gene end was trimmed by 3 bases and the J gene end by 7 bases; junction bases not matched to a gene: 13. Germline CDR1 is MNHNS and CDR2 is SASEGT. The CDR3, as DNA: TGTGCCAGCAGTGACGAGCCGGGGGGGGGCTTTGGGACCCAGTACTTC. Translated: CASSDEPGGGFGTQYF.

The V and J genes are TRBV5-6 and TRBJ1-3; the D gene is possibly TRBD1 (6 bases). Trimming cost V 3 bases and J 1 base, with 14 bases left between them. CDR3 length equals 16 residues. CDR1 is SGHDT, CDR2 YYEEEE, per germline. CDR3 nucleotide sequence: TGTGCCAGCAGCTCTCCGATCCAGGGGTCTGGAAACACCATATATTTT. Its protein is CASSSPIQGSGNTIYF.

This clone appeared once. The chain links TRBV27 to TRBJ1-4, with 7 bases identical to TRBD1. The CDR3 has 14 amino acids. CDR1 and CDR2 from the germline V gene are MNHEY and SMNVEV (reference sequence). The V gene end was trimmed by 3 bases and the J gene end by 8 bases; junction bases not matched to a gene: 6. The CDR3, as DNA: TGTGCCAGCAGTTTCACAGGGGTTAGGGAAAAACTGTTTTTT. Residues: CASSFTGVREKLFF.

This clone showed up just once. DNA for the CDR3: TGTGCCAGCAGGGCGGACAGGGGAGAAGGCGAAAAACTGTTTTTT. This encodes CASRADRGEGEKLFF. The rearrangement links TRBV2 to TRBJ1-4; 9 bases map to TRBD1. J was trimmed by 8 bases and V by 6 bases; bases with no gene match: 10. This CDR3 is 15 amino acids long. Looked up from germline, CDR1 is SNHLY and CDR2 is FYNNEI. Full variable domain (remainder filled in from reference TRBV2 and TRBJ1-4): EPEVTQTPSHQVTQMGQEVILRCVPISNHLYFYWYRQILGQKVEFLVSFYNNEISEKSEIFDDQFSVERPDGSNFTLKIRSTKLEDSAMYFCASRADRGEGEKLFFGSGTQLSVL.

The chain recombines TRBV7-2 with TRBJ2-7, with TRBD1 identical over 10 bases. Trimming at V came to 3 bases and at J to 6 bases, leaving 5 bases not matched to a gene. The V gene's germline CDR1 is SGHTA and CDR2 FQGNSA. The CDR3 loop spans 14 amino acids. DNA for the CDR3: TGTGCCAGCAGCTTGGGACAGGGGCCCCTCGAGCAGTACTTC. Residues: CASSLGQGPLEQYF.

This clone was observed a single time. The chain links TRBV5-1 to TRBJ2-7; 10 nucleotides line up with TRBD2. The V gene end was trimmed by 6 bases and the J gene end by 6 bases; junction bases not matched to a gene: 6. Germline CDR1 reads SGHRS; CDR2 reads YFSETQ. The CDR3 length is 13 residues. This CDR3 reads CASKSGGASEQYF. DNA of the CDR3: TGCGCCAGCAAAAGCGGGGGGGCCAGCGAGCAGTACTTC.